The 32 T cell receptor beta chains listed next were all sequenced from one sample in a study of shared clonotypes between healthy human individuals. Profiling relied on immunoSEQ multiplex PCR, and the TCRdb table lists in-frame clones only, not all of them. The data hold around 1.4 million clones, with approximately 98.5% observed a single time. Material: naive CD4+ T cells sorted from blood. Subset indicated: CD45RA+ positively selected. These receptors were obtained from a man aged 30-40 years in good health.

The chain couples TRBV7-9 to TRBJ2-2; 7 bases line up with TRBD2. V shed 5 bases and J 1 base; nucleotides not matched to a gene: 7. This CDR3 comprises 16 residues. Germline lookup yields CDR1 SEHNR and CDR2 FQNEAQ (reference sequence). The CDR3 is CASSPRLAVNTGELFF. The CDR3 region has the DNA TGTGCCAGCAGCCCCCGGCTAGCGGTGAACACCGGGGAGCTGTTTTTT.

The gene calls are TRBV5-5 and TRBJ2-1, with 13 bases matching TRBD2. Per the germline V gene, CDR1 is SGHKS and CDR2 is YYEKEE (reference sequence). The CDR3 runs to 17 residues. The V and J ends lost 4 bases and 9 bases, in that order; junction bases with no gene match: 13. The CDR3 loop reads CASSPTGTSGAGGEQFF. CDR3 DNA sequence: TGTGCCAGCAGCCCGACCGGGACTAGCGGGGCAGGTGGTGAGCAGTTCTTC.

The chain has TRBV6-1 and TRBJ2-7; a possible D gene is TRBD1 (7 bases). The V end lost 6 bases, the J end lost 2 bases, and 17 bases lay between the germline ends. Germline V gene lookup returns CDR1 MNHNS and CDR2 SASEGT. This CDR3 has 15 amino acids. For the CDR3, the DNA is TGTGCCAGCAGGGAACAGGGGACGGGGGCCTACGAGCAGTACTTC. Translation: CASREQGTGAYEQYF.

The chain recombines TRBV9 with TRBJ2-2; D is undetermined. Per germline, CDR1 SGDLS and CDR2 YYNGEE. The CDR3 spans 16 residues. V was trimmed by 0 bases and J by 1 base, leaving 10 bases between them. For the CDR3, the DNA is TGTGCCAGCAGCGTAGCTCAGCTAGGGAACACCGGGGAGCTGTTTTTT. It is translated as CASSVAQLGNTGELFF. Complete variable domain (other parts from reference TRBV9 and TRBJ2-2): DSGVTQTPKHLITATGQRVTLRCSPRSGDLSVYWYQQSLDQGLQFLIQYYNGEERAKGNILERFSAQQFPDLHSELNLSSLELGDSALYFCASSVAQLGNTGELFFGEGSRLTVL.

V usage is TRBV19 and J usage is TRBJ1-2, with 7 bases lining up with TRBD1. The germline V gene has CDR1 LNHDA and CDR2 SQIVND (reference sequence). V gave up 8 bases and J gave up 6 bases; unmatched junction bases: 12. This CDR3 has 14 residues. CDR3 sequence reads: CASRPRDRADGYTF. The CDR3 DNA sequence: TGTGCCAGTCGGCCCCGGGACAGAGCAGATGGCTACACCTTC.

In regard to this clone: Other nucleotide sequences from this sample produce the same CDR3. The genes are TRBV2 and TRBJ2-7; TRBD1 matches 8 bases. CDR3 length: 14 residues. V was clipped by 5 bases and J by 3 bases; unmatched bases: 6. The V gene's germline CDR1 is SNHLY and CDR2 FYNNEI. The CDR3 coding sequence is TGTGCCAGCAGTCCAGGGACAGGTAGCTACGAGCAGTACTTC. It codes for CASSPGTGSYEQYF.

V and J are TRBV9 and TRBJ2-2, with 7 bases fitting TRBD2. CDR3 size: 15 residues. In germline, CDR1 is SGDLS, CDR2 YYNGEE. Trimming took 0 bases from V and 6 from J; bases not matched to a gene: 5. CDR3 sequence: CASSVGRERPGELFF. As DNA, the CDR3 is TGTGCCAGCAGCGTAGGGCGGGAGCGTCCCGGGGAGCTGTTTTTT.

The J gene is TRBJ2-5, the V gene TRBV14; D is unresolved. Trimming shortened V by 4 bases and J by 5 bases, and 8 bases separated the two germline ends. In germline, CDR1 is SGHDN, CDR2 FVKESK. This CDR3 region has 12 residues. CDR3 amino acids: CASSPHMETQYF. Here the CDR3 DNA reads TGTGCCAGCAGCCCCCACATGGAGACCCAGTACTTC. Together with reference TRBV14 and TRBJ2-5, the CDR3 gives the full variable domain: EAGVTQFPSHSVIEKGQTVTLRCDPISGHDNLYWYRRVMGKEIKFLLHFVKESKQDESGMPNNRFLAERTGGTYSTLKVQPAELEDSGVYFCASSPHMETQYFGPGTRLLVL.

The chain's CDR3 is CASSSRSQGRVVNQPQHF. CDR3 nucleotide sequence: TGTGCCAGCAGCTCCAGAAGTCAGGGGCGCGTCGTCAATCAGCCCCAGCATTTT. The chain joins TRBV7-8 to TRBJ1-5, with D perhaps TRBD1 (6 bases). The CDR3 covers 18 residues. The V gene lost 4 bases and the J gene lost 3 bases, with 22 bases spanning the gap. Germline lookup yields CDR1 SGHVS and CDR2 FQNEAQ.

A note on this clone: Distinct nucleotide sequences in the sample also encode this CDR3. The chain recombines TRBV5-1 with TRBJ2-7; the D gene is possibly TRBD2 (6 bases). The CDR3 spans 15 residues. The germline V gene encodes CDR1 SGHRS and CDR2 YFSETQ. V gave up 0 bases and J gave up 3 bases, with 13 bases separating them. The CDR3 region is CASSLVAGSNYEQYF. Written as DNA, the CDR3 is TGCGCCAGCAGCTTGGTAGCCGGGAGTAACTACGAGCAGTACTTC.

The chain has TRBV19 and TRBJ2-3; D remains unclear. The CDR3 contains 15 residues. Trimming cost V 3 bases and J 0 bases, with 10 bases left between them. The germline V gene has CDR1 LNHDA and CDR2 SQIVND (reference sequence). CDR3 sequence reads: CASSMSRASTDTQYF. DNA for the CDR3: TGTGCCAGTAGTATGAGTAGGGCTAGCACAGATACGCAGTATTTT.

This chain's CDR3 is CSVADGYNEQFF. Here the CDR3 DNA reads TGCAGCGTTGCTGACGGTTACAATGAGCAGTTCTTC. The chain joins TRBV29-1 to TRBJ2-1; D remains ambiguous. The length of the CDR3 is 12 residues. V lost 4 bases to trimming and J lost 4 bases, with 8 bases between them. The V gene's germline CDR1 is SQVTM and CDR2 ANQGSEA.

The chain joins TRBV9 to TRBJ2-7; 9 positions agree with TRBD1. The CDR3 consists of 14 residues. V shed 3 bases and J 2 bases; nucleotides not matched to a gene: 3. Germline loops: CDR1 SGDLS, CDR2 YYNGEE. CDR3 DNA: TGTGCCAGCAGCGGGACAGGGGAGCCCTACGAGCAGTACTTC. Amino acid sequence: CASSGTGEPYEQYF.

The gene calls are TRBV28 and TRBJ1-3; 8 bases fit TRBD1. Trimming removed 4 bases from V and 4 bases from J; junction bases left unmatched: 3. This CDR3 has 14 amino acids. CDR1 and CDR2 from the germline V gene are MDHEN and SYDVKM. CDR3 amino acids: CASSSGQVGNTIYF. In nucleotides, the CDR3 is TGTGCCAGCAGTTCGGGACAGGTGGGAAACACCATATATTTT.

The chain is built from TRBV29-1 and TRBJ2-2, with 12 positions matching TRBD2. This CDR3 comprises 16 residues. V was clipped by 2 bases and J by 6 bases; unmatched bases: 7. Germline V lookup: CDR1 SQVTM, CDR2 ANQGSEA. This CDR3 reads CSVESLAGGPAGELFF. The CDR3 DNA follows: TGCAGCGTTGAATCTCTAGCGGGAGGGCCGGCCGGGGAGCTGTTTTTT.

The chain couples TRBV2 to TRBJ2-7; 11 nucleotides match TRBD1. Looked up from germline, CDR1 is SNHLY and CDR2 is FYNNEI. V trimming: 7 bases; J trimming: 5 bases; junction bases outside the gene matches: 7. The CDR3 consists of 14 residues. The CDR3 spells CASNGQGAFHEQYF. CDR3 coding DNA: TGTGCCAGCAATGGACAGGGGGCATTCCACGAGCAGTACTTC.

This clone was counted only a few times. In the same sample, other DNA sequences code for this CDR3. V and J are TRBV2 and TRBJ1-5; no clear D gene. There are 12 residues in the CDR3. With 6 bases removed from V and 0 bases from J, the gap between germline ends came to 3 bases. The germline gives CDR1 SNHLY, CDR2 FYNNEI. CDR3 protein: CASRPSNQPQHF. In nucleotides, the CDR3 is TGTGCCAGCAGGCCTAGCAATCAGCCCCAGCATTTT.

V gene TRBV5-5 combines with J gene TRBJ2-2; the D gene is possibly TRBD1 (5 bases). CDR1 is SGHKS, CDR2 YYEKEE, per germline (reference sequence). V was clipped by 0 bases and J by 4 bases, with 10 bases between them. This CDR3 region has 15 residues. CDR3 sequence (DNA): TGTGCCAGCAGCTTGGAAGGGGTTTTCACCGGGGAGCTGTTTTTT. Translated, it gives CASSLEGVFTGELFF. The variable domain in full, with the rest retrieved from reference TRBV5-5 and TRBJ2-2, is DAGVTQSPTHLIKTRGQQVTLRCSPISGHKSVSWYQQVLGQGPQFIFQYYEKEERGRGNFPDRFSARQFPNYSSELNVNALLLGDSALYLCASSLEGVFTGELFFGEGSRLTVL.

This chain joins TRBV7-8 and TRBJ2-4; 12 bases map to TRBD2. The germline gives CDR1 SGHVS, CDR2 FQNEAQ. Trimming took 1 base from V and 2 from J; bases not matched to a gene: 3. The CDR3 totals 17 residues. The CDR3 bases are TGTGCCAGCAGCTTAGGACTAGCGGGAGCGTCCAAAAACATTCAGTACTTC. Protein: CASSLGLAGASKNIQYF.

The chain is built from TRBV20-1 and TRBJ2-7; D unclear. V lost 3 bases and J 6 bases, leaving 9 bases between the germline ends. This CDR3 has 11 residues. Germline V gene data show CDR1 as DFQATT and CDR2 as SNEGSKA (reference sequence). CDR3 sequence reads: CSAREVREQYF. CDR3 coding DNA: TGCAGTGCTAGGGAAGTTCGCGAGCAGTACTTC.

The chain has TRBV20-1 and TRBJ1-1, with D possibly TRBD1 on 5 matching bases. The germline V gene encodes CDR1 DFQATT and CDR2 SNEGSKA (reference sequence). This CDR3 region has 11 residues. V was clipped by 4 bases and J by 6 bases, with 9 bases between them. This CDR3 reads CSAKGYAEAFF. The CDR3 coding sequence is TGCAGTGCTAAGGGGTACGCTGAAGCTTTCTTT.

The rearrangement joins TRBV5-6 to TRBJ2-3, with D tentatively TRBD1 or TRBD2 (5 bases each). Trimming left V 4 bases short and J 4 bases short, with 19 bases between. Germline CDR1 reads SGHDT; CDR2 reads YYEEEE. This CDR3 is 16 amino acids long. The CDR3 coding sequence is TGTGCCAGCAGCCGTTCCGGGACCCCCTTGGCAGATACGCAGTATTTT. The encoded protein is CASSRSGTPLADTQYF.

This chain uses TRBV10-2 with TRBJ2-2; the D gene is possibly TRBD2 (6 bases). CDR1 WSHSY and CDR2 SAAADI come from the germline V gene. CDR3 size: 13 residues. Trimming removed 3 bases at V and 6 bases at J, with 8 bases between. The CDR3 DNA follows: TGCGCCAGCAGTGACTGGGGGGCCGGGGAGCTGTTTTTT. Translated: CASSDWGAGELFF.

Of note for this clone: The same CDR3 is also encoded by other DNA sequences in this sample. V gene TRBV18 combines with J gene TRBJ2-6; D call uncertain. V lost 3 bases to trimming and J lost 4 bases, with 10 bases between them. CDR3 length equals 15 residues. Germline CDR1 and CDR2: KGHSH and LQKENI. The CDR3 loop is CASSPSGSGANVLTF. The CDR3 coding sequence is TGTGCCAGCTCACCCTCAGGATCAGGGGCCAACGTCCTGACTTTC.

J is TRBJ2-2 and V is TRBV28, with D maybe TRBD1 (6 bases). Germline assignment: CDR1 MDHEN and CDR2 SYDVKM. CDR3 length equals 14 residues. V lost 5 bases and J 6 bases, leaving 13 bases between the germline ends. The CDR3 DNA is TGTGCCAGCAGTACTCCAGGGGTCCCCGGGGAGCTGTTTTTT. Its translation: CASSTPGVPGELFF.

The V call is TRBV28, the J call TRBJ2-3, with D unclear. The V end lost 2 bases, the J end lost 9 bases, and 9 bases lay between the germline ends. The CDR3 covers 12 residues. Germline V gives CDR1 MDHEN, CDR2 SYDVKM. This CDR3 is CASSLTEGTQYF. The CDR3 DNA sequence: TGTGCCAGCAGTTTAACAGAAGGAACGCAGTATTTT.

The chain employs TRBV10-2 and TRBJ2-1; D is undetermined. The CDR3 runs 12 residues. Germline V lookup: CDR1 WSHSY, CDR2 SAAADI. V was pared by 6 bases and J by 6 bases, with 9 bases between. This chain's CDR3 is CASSARPNEQFF. DNA of the CDR3: TGCGCCAGCAGCGCCCGTCCCAATGAGCAGTTCTTC.

As for this clone: Relative to the germline gene, one junction end is altered; a read error may explain this. The chain joins TRBV19 to TRBJ2-2; possible D gene TRBD2, 6 bases. The CDR3 extends over 12 amino acids. In germline, CDR1 is LNHDA, CDR2 SQIVND (reference sequence). The CDR3 nucleotides are TGTGCCAGTAGTCAGGGTCGGGGGATGAGGATTTTT. Amino acid sequence: CASSQGRGMRIF.

V gene TRBV29-1 combines with J gene TRBJ2-5; no clear D. The germline V gene encodes CDR1 SQVTM and CDR2 ANQGSEA. CDR3 length: 13 residues. The V and J ends lost 1 base and 0 bases respectively, with 6 bases between them. CDR3 DNA: TGCAGCGTTGAAGGGCGGCACCAAGAGACCCAGTACTTC. As protein: CSVEGRHQETQYF.

The V gene is TRBV19, the J gene TRBJ2-3; perhaps D is TRBD1 or TRBD2 (5 bases each). Germline V gene sequence: CDR1 LNHDA, CDR2 SQIVND (reference sequence). The CDR3 is 16 amino acids. With 2 bases removed from V and 3 bases from J, the gap between germline ends came to 15 bases. DNA of the CDR3: TGTGCCAGTAGTATATCGTCGGGACGGAGTACAGATACGCAGTATTTT. Translation: CASSISSGRSTDTQYF.

CDR3 DNA sequence: TGTGCCAGCAGCTTAGAACCCCTCGGCGAGCAGTTCTTC. Protein sequence: CASSLEPLGEQFF. The chain carries TRBV11-2 and TRBJ2-1; D not certain. Per the germline V gene, CDR1 is SGHAT and CDR2 is FQNNGV. V was pared by 0 bases and J by 10 bases, with 10 bases between. This CDR3 comprises 13 residues.

The chain is built from TRBV11-2 and TRBJ2-2; 9 bases fit TRBD1. The junction had 13 bases not matched to a gene; V was cut back by 3 bases and J by 5 bases. Germline V CDR1 and CDR2: SGHAT, FQNNGV. The CDR3 sequence is 18 residues long. The chain's CDR3 is CASSFGASGTGWTGELFF. Here the CDR3 DNA reads TGTGCCAGCAGCTTCGGGGCCTCTGGGACAGGGTGGACCGGGGAGCTGTTTTTT.